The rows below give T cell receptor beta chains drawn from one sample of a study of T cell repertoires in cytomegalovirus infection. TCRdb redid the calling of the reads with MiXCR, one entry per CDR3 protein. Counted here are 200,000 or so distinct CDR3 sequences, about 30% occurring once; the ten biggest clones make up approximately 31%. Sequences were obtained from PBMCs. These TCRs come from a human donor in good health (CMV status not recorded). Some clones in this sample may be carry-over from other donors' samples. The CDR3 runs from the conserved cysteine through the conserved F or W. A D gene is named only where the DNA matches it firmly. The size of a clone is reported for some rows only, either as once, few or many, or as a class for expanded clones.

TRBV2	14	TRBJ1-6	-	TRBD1	CASSVRGSNSPLHF	TGTGCCAGCAGTGTCAGGGGGAGTAATTCACCCCTCCACTTT
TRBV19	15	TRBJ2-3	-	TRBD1	CASSPTGDRGDTQYF	TGTGCCAGTAGCCCCACAGGGGACCGGGGAGATACGCAGTATTTT
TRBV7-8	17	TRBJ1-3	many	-	CASSSMTGSASGNTIYF	TGTGCCAGCAGCTCGATGACAGGATCTGCCTCTGGAAACACCATATATTTT
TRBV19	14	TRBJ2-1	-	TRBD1	CASSRQGHYNEQFF	TGTGCCAGTAGCAGACAGGGCCACTACAATGAGCAGTTCTTC
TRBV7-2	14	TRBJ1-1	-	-	CASNLRQVNTEAFF	TGTGCCAGCAACCTTCGACAGGTGAACACTGAAGCTTTCTTT
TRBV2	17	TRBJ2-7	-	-	CASSEWAGQNPHYEQYF	TGTGCCAGCAGTGAATGGGCGGGACAGAATCCCCACTACGAGCAGTACTTC
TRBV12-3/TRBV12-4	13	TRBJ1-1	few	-	CASSFGKYTEAFF	TGTGCCAGCAGTTTCGGGAAGTACACTGAAGCTTTCTTT
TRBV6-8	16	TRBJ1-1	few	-	CASKDPQHSGNTEAFF	TGTGCCAGCAAGGATCCCCAGCATAGTGGGAACACTGAAGCTTTCTTT
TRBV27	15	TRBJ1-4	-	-	CASSLSWGTNEKLFF	TGTGCCAGCAGTTTATCATGGGGGACTAATGAAAAACTGTTTTTT
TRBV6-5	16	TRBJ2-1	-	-	CASSYITGSSYNEQFF	TGTGCCAGCAGTTACATAACAGGGAGCTCCTACAATGAGCAGTTCTTC
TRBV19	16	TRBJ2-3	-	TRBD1	CASSIVGTGDADTQYF	TGTGCCAGTAGTATCGTGGGGACAGGGGACGCAGATACGCAGTATTTT
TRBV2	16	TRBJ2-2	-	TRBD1	CASSADRGRTTGELFF	TGTGCCAGCAGCGCGGACAGGGGAAGGACAACCGGGGAGCTGTTTTTT
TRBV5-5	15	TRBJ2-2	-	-	CASSLGGASIGELFF	TGTGCCAGCAGCTTGGGAGGGGCGAGTATCGGGGAGCTGTTTTTT
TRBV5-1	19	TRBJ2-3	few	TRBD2	CASSSEAGLAKASTDTQYF	TGCGCCAGCAGCTCGGAAGCGGGACTAGCGAAAGCCTCCACAGATACGCAGTATTTT
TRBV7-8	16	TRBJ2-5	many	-	CASSLDGRVRAETQYF	TGTGCCAGCAGCTTAGATGGGAGAGTGAGGGCAGAGACCCAGTACTTC
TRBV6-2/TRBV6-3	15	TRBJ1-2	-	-	CASTGGAGPNYGYTF	TGTGCCAGCACCGGCGGGGCAGGGCCTAACTATGGCTACACCTTC
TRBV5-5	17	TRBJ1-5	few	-	CASSRDMTSGSNQPQHF	TGTGCCAGCAGCCGGGACATGACTTCAGGGAGCAATCAGCCCCAGCATTTT
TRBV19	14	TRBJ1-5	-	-	CASSVPGRHQPQHF	TGTGCCAGTAGTGTACCGGGACGGCATCAGCCCCAGCATTTT
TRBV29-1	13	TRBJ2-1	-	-	CSVEDRGHHEQFF	TGCAGCGTTGAAGATCGGGGTCACCATGAGCAGTTCTTC